This paragraph covers one T cell receptor beta chain sequence. V lost 2 bases to trimming and J lost 4 bases, with 22 bases between them. The CDR3 consists of 18 residues. Germline CDR1 reads MGHDK; CDR2 reads SYGVNS. These data are taken from a study of cytomegalovirus exposure and HLA in healthy donors. PCR was performed using 60 Vbeta and 13 Jbeta primers. Some clones are missing from TCRdb's copy, which holds only in-frame ones; the method was immunoSEQ multiplex PCR. The sample lists about 84,000 clones, more than 80% occurring once. Sample: PBMCs. The V and J genes are TRBV25-1 and TRBJ2-3; D possibly corresponds to TRBD2 (7 bases). The receptor was derived from a man aged 18 to 30 in good health and CMV-seronegative. CDR3 region: CASSEAGLGRRGSDTQYF. The CDR3 DNA follows: TGTGCCAGCAGTGAAGCCGGACTAGGACGGAGGGGGTCAGATACGCAGTATTTT. The full variable domain, with the rest looked up from reference TRBV25-1 and TRBJ2-3, is EADIYQTPRYLVIGTGKKITLECSQTMGHDKMYWYQQDPGMELHLIHYSYGVNSTEKGDLSSESTVSRIRTEHFPLTLESARPSHTSQYLCASSEAGLGRRGSDTQYFGPGTRLTVL.